Presented here are 4 T cell receptor beta chains from one specimen sequenced in a study of shared clonotypes between healthy human individuals. Repertoires were generated with immunoSEQ multiplex PCR, while TCRdb's copy carries only in-frame clones and drops some. The table has around 2,000,000 clones, about 95% seen once. Sequences were obtained from naive CD4+ T cells sorted from blood. Indicated subset: CD45RA+ positively selected. The receptors here all came from a man aged 18 to 30 in good health.

In regard to this clone: The same CDR3 arises from other DNA sequences in this sample as well. This chain joins TRBV18 and TRBJ2-3; a possible D gene is TRBD1 (6 bases). CDR1 is KGHSH, CDR2 LQKENI, per germline. CDR3 length: 14 residues. Trimming took off 3 bases at V and 1 base at J, with 8 bases between the two ends. This CDR3 reads CASSPTGGTDTQYF. The CDR3 DNA follows: TGTGCCAGCTCACCGACAGGCGGCACAGATACGCAGTATTTT. Drawing the rest from reference TRBV18 and TRBJ2-3, the complete variable domain is NAGVMQNPRHLVRRRGQEARLRCSPMKGHSHVYWYRQLPEEGLKFMVYLQKENIIDESGMPKERFSAEFPKEGPSILRIQQVVRGDSAAYFCASSPTGGTDTQYFGPGTRLTVL.

V gene TRBV6-1 combines with J gene TRBJ2-2; D not certain. The length of the CDR3 is 11 residues. Deletions cut 7 bases from V and 6 bases from J, with 6 bases between. CDR1 is MNHNS and CDR2 is SASEGT in the germline V gene. The CDR3 sequence: CASTRPGELFF. CDR3 coding DNA: TGTGCCAGCACTCGACCCGGGGAGCTGTTTTTT.

This rearrangement joins TRBV29-1 to TRBJ1-6; unclear D gene. The CDR3 consists of 17 residues. V lost 0 bases to trimming and J lost 7 bases, with 19 bases between them. CDR1 SQVTM and CDR2 ANQGSEA come from the germline V gene. The CDR3, as DNA: TGCAGCGTTGAAGATCCCGGAGACGACCTGGGGAATTCACCCCTCCACTTT. It specifies CSVEDPGDDLGNSPLHF. Variable domain in full (rest from reference TRBV29-1 and TRBJ1-6): SAVISQKPSRDICQRGTSLTIQCQVDSQVTMMFWYRQQPGQSLTLIATANQGSEATYESGFVIDKFPISRPNLTFSTLTVSNMSPEDSSIYLCSVEDPGDDLGNSPLHFGNGTRLTVT.

This chain joins TRBV30 and TRBJ1-3; 12 positions agree with TRBD1. This CDR3 is built from 14 residues. Germline trimming cut 5 bases from V and 4 bases from J; bases unmatched to any gene: 3. Germline loops: CDR1 GTSNPN, CDR2 SVGIG (reference sequence). CDR3 in amino acids: CAWRDRGRGNTIYF. The CDR3 DNA reads TGTGCCTGGCGGGACAGGGGGCGCGGAAACACCATATATTTT. The complete variable domain, with remaining parts taken from reference TRBV30 and TRBJ1-3, reads SQTIHQWPATLVQPVGSPLSLECTVEGTSNPNLYWYRQAAGRGLQLLFYSVGIGQISSEVPQNLSASRPQDRQFILSSKKLLLSDSGFYLCAWRDRGRGNTIYFGEGSWLTVV.